This T cell receptor (beta chain) stems from a study of somatic mutations in cytotoxic T cells in rheumatoid arthritis. Assay: immunoSEQ multiplex PCR; the TCRdb copy retains only in-frame clones and omits some. The sample has 9,000 or so clones; approximately 79% are singletons. Trimming took 5 bases from V and 2 from J; bases not matched to a gene: 5. The CDR3 has 15 amino acids. Germline V lookup: CDR1 SGHNT, CDR2 YENEEA. Sequencing was performed on CD8+ T cells sorted from blood. The clonotype comes from an adult with rheumatoid arthritis. The chain links TRBV11-3 to TRBJ2-5, with 10 positions matching TRBD2. CDR3 coding DNA: TGTGCCAGCAGCCGGGGACTAGCGATTCAAGAGACCCAGTACTTC. Translation gives CASSRGLAIQETQYF.